This is a list of T cell receptor beta chains from one sample in a study of OX40 agonist ivuxolimab in advanced cancers. TCRdb keeps only in-frame clones here, not all; method: immunoSEQ multiplex PCR. The data contain more than 70,000 clones, 65% to 90% of them seen just once; the ten biggest clones take up roughly 0.5%. Specimen: CD4+ or CD8+ T cells sorted from blood, collected in a trial of the OX40 agonist ivuxolimab. These receptors all stem from an adult with an advanced solid tumor such as melanoma, head and neck, liver or kidney cancer. Both conserved end residues are part of each CDR3. A D gene is named only where the DNA matches it firmly. Some rows mark clone size as missing; the rest say once, few, many or name a class of expanded clone.

.	.	TRBV7-2	TRBJ2-7	TGTGCCAGCAGCTTAGATTATCCGACCTACGAGCAGTACTTC	CASSLDYPTYEQYF
.	.	TRBV14	TRBJ1-3	TGTGCCAGCAGCCGACGGACCCCGTCCTTCGCTGGAAACACCATATATTTT	CASSRRTPSFAGNTIYF
TRBD1	.	TRBV29-1	TRBJ2-7	TGCAGCGTCGGTGGACAGGGCCACGAGCAGTACTTC	CSVGGQGHEQYF
TRBD2	.	TRBV28	TRBJ2-7	TGTGCCAGCGGCTCTAGAGCGGGGGGTTACTACGAGCAGTACTTC	CASGSRAGGYYEQYF
.	.	TRBV29-1	TRBJ1-2	TGCAGCGTTGAGTCCGGGGAATCGCAGGGCTACACCTTC	CSVESGESQGYTF
.	.	TRBV18	TRBJ2-1	TGTGCCAGCTCACCACCGAGCGGCGATGAGCAGTTCTTC	CASSPPSGDEQFF
.	.	TRBV19	TRBJ2-6	TGTGCCAGTAGTGTTCGACAGAGCTCTGGGGCCAACGTCCTGACTTTC	CASSVRQSSGANVLTF
.	.	TRBV4-3	TRBJ2-4	TGCGCCAGCAGCCAAGATTTAGCGGCCAGCGGGAAAAACATTCAGTACTTC	CASSQDLAASGKNIQYF
TRBD1	.	TRBV6-5	TRBJ2-7	TGTGCCAGCAGGGACAGGGAAGGCTACGAGCAGTACTTC	CASRDREGYEQYF
.	.	TRBV11-2	TRBJ2-4	TGTGCCAGCAGCTTAGGGACCTCGGGAAACATTCAGTACTTC	CASSLGTSGNIQYF
.	.	TRBV5-1	TRBJ1-4	TGCGCCAGCAGCCCGTCGCCAGACCGTAGGGAAAAACTGTTTTTT	CASSPSPDRREKLFF
TRBD1	few	TRBV7-2	TRBJ1-2	TGTGCCAGCAGCCTCGAGACAGGGCACTATGGCTACACCTTC	CASSLETGHYGYTF
TRBD2	.	TRBV5-4	TRBJ2-7	TGTGCCAGCAGCTCCCGGACTAGACTAGCTGGGAGCTCCTACGAGCAGTACTTC	CASSSRTRLAGSSYEQYF
.	.	TRBV5-1	TRBJ2-7	TGCGCCAGCAGCTTGGTGTGGGAGGGGGTCGAGCGGTACGAGCAGTACTTC	CASSLVWEGVERYEQYF
.	.	TRBV30	TRBJ1-1	TGTGCCCGCAGCCGGACAGTTTACACTGAAGCTTTCTTT	CARSRTVYTEAFF
TRBD2	.	TRBV7-2	TRBJ2-2	TGTGCCAGCAGCTTAGAAGGGACTAGCTCCGGGGAGCTGTTTTTT	CASSLEGTSSGELFF
.	.	TRBV18	TRBJ1-1	TGTGCCAGCTCACTCTCTAACACTGAAGCTTTCTTT	CASSLSNTEAFF
TRBD1	.	TRBV28	TRBJ2-5	TGTGCCAGCAGTTTAGGAGCCGGGACAGACCAAGAGACCCAGTACTTC	CASSLGAGTDQETQYF
.	once	TRBV15	TRBJ1-1	TGTGCCACCAGCAGAGATTTGGTGAACACTGAAGCTTTCTTT	CATSRDLVNTEAFF
.	few	TRBV27	TRBJ2-3	TGTGCCAGCAGTTTGAGGCGGGGAGAGGGAGATACGCAGTATTTT	CASSLRRGEGDTQYF
TRBD1	.	TRBV6-1	TRBJ1-5	TGTGCCAGCAGTGGGCCGGGACAGGGAAGCAATCAGCCCCAGCATTTT	CASSGPGQGSNQPQHF
.	.	TRBV4-2	TRBJ1-1	TGTGCCAGCAGCCAAGGCCGAAGGGAGACTGAAGCTTTCTTT	CASSQGRRETEAFF
TRBD1	.	TRBV30	TRBJ1-2	TGTGCCTGGAAGGGGGCAGGACTCTATGGCTACACCTTC	CAWKGAGLYGYTF
.	few	TRBV19	TRBJ2-5	TGTGCCAGTAGGCAGGCCGGGGAGACCCAGTACTTC	CASRQAGETQYF
.	.	TRBV14	TRBJ2-2	TGTGCCAGCAGCCAAGATCTCCTTCGACACAGATACGGGGAGCTGTTTTTT	CASSQDLLRHRYGELFF
TRBD1	.	TRBV7-2	TRBJ2-1	TGTGCCAGCAGCCAAAGGGGGACAGGGGCGGGAAATGAGCAGTTCTTC	CASSQRGTGAGNEQFF
.	.	TRBV29-1	TRBJ1-1	TGCAGCGTTCGTCGGGGGGGAATGAACACTGAAGCTTTCTTT	CSVRRGGMNTEAFF
.	.	TRBV19	TRBJ2-5	TGTGCCAGTAGGCCAACTAGTGCGGCGTGGGAGACCCAGTACTTC	CASRPTSAAWETQYF
.	.	TRBV4-2	TRBJ1-1	TGTGCCAGCAGCCAAACACGGGGCCAAGGTAACACTGAAGCTTTCTTT	CASSQTRGQGNTEAFF
.	.	TRBV25-1	TRBJ2-7	TGTGCCAGCAGTGAACCTCGGGGCTCCTACGAGCAGTACTTC	CASSEPRGSYEQYF
TRBD1	.	TRBV19	TRBJ2-1	TGTGCCAGTAGTACCCAGGGGACAGGGGAGAATGAGCAGTTCTTC	CASSTQGTGENEQFF
.	.	TRBV18	TRBJ1-1	TGTGCCAGCTCACCACGCCAAGGGGATTACACTGAAGCTTTCTTT	CASSPRQGDYTEAFF
.	.	TRBV7-2	TRBJ1-1	TGTGCCAGCAGCTTAGTAAGGGGGAGAAACACTGAAGCTTTCTTT	CASSLVRGRNTEAFF
.	once	TRBV19	TRBJ1-1	TGTGCCAGTAGGCCTCTGGGAACGCGGACTGAAGCTTTCTTT	CASRPLGTRTEAFF
.	.	TRBV5-1	TRBJ2-3	TGCGCCAGCAGCGTCGACTCGGTTGGAGATACGCAGTATTTT	CASSVDSVGDTQYF
.	.	TRBV7-2	TRBJ1-2	TGTGCCAGCAGCTTAGCGCATCAGGGCCGCGTGTATGGCTACACCTTC	CASSLAHQGRVYGYTF
.	.	TRBV5-3	TRBJ2-7	TGTGCCAGAAGGACGCGGGCTGGATTGAGCATAGGCTTC	CARRTRAGLSIGF
.	once	TRBV6-5	TRBJ2-1	TGTGCCAGCAATCCCAGCCCGAGGGCCAATGAGCAGTTCTTC	CASNPSPRANEQFF
.	few	TRBV6-6	TRBJ1-5	TGTGCCAGCAGTTACTCGACCGGGAAGAGCAATCAGCCCCAGCATTTT	CASSYSTGKSNQPQHF
TRBD1	.	TRBV5-1	TRBJ2-3	TGCGCCAGCAGCTGGGACAGGGGTAGCACAGATACGCAGTATTTT	CASSWDRGSTDTQYF
TRBD1	.	TRBV28	TRBJ1-2	TGTGCCAGCACCCCGGACAGGGCGCGCGGCTACACCTTC	CASTPDRARGYTF
.	.	TRBV4-3	TRBJ1-3	TGCGCCAGCAGCCAAGATCACGGATTCGGAAACACCATATATTTT	CASSQDHGFGNTIYF
TRBD1	.	TRBV5-6	TRBJ2-1	TGTGCCAGCAGCTTGGGAGACAGGGGGCCTCTTAACTACAATGAGCAGTTCTTC	CASSLGDRGPLNYNEQFF
.	.	TRBV7-2	TRBJ2-1	TGTGCCAGCCGGAGCGGCTCCTACAATGAGCAGTTCTTC	CASRSGSYNEQFF
TRBD1	once	TRBV29-1	TRBJ1-2	TGCAGCGCCTGGACAGGGGGCTATGGCTACACCTTC	CSAWTGGYGYTF
.	.	TRBV14	TRBJ1-2	TGTGCCAGCAGGGGACCCGGTCAGTATGGCTACACCTTC	CASRGPGQYGYTF
.	.	TRBV18	TRBJ1-1	TGTGCCAGCGCCCAGGGCAGGGCCACTGAAGCTTTCTTT	CASAQGRATEAFF
TRBD1	.	TRBV5-4	TRBJ1-2	TGTGCCAGCAGCTTCGACAGGGGCAGTGGCTACACCTTC	CASSFDRGSGYTF
.	.	TRBV11-3	TRBJ2-3	TGTGCCAGCAGCTTTAGAGCGGGTCGGCGGCGCCCCACAGATACGCAGTATTTT	CASSFRAGRRRPTDTQYF
.	few	TRBV19	TRBJ2-3	TGTGCCAGTCATAAACCGGGCACAGATACGCAGTATTTT	CASHKPGTDTQYF
TRBD1	few	TRBV30	TRBJ1-3	TGTGCCTGGAGTGTAAAGGCACAGGGGGCCGGAAACACCATATATTTT	CAWSVKAQGAGNTIYF
.	.	TRBV19	TRBJ1-5	TGTGCCAGTAGTATGCGGGGGGCTCATCAGCCCCAGCATTTT	CASSMRGAHQPQHF
.	.	TRBV6-1	TRBJ2-2	TGTGCCAGCAGATTGAAGCCAATCACCGGGGAGCTGTTTTTT	CASRLKPITGELFF
TRBD2	.	TRBV4-1	TRBJ2-3	TGCGCCAGCAGCCTCAGCGGGGGGGGCACAGATACGCAGTATTTT	CASSLSGGGTDTQYF
TRBD1	.	TRBV28	TRBJ1-2	TGTGCCAGCAGTTTATTGCAGGGGGCGAGTAATGGCTACACCTTC	CASSLLQGASNGYTF
TRBD2	.	TRBV7-7	TRBJ2-5	TGTGCTAGCAGCTTCGGGACTAATGGGGAGACCCAGTACTTC	CASSFGTNGETQYF
.	.	TRBV27	TRBJ2-2	TGTGCCAGCAGCCGCTCCGGGGCCGCCGGGGAGCTGTTTTTT	CASSRSGAAGELFF
.	.	TRBV28	TRBJ1-4	TGTGCCAGCAAGAGAGGGGCTAATGAAAAACTGTTTTTT	CASKRGANEKLFF